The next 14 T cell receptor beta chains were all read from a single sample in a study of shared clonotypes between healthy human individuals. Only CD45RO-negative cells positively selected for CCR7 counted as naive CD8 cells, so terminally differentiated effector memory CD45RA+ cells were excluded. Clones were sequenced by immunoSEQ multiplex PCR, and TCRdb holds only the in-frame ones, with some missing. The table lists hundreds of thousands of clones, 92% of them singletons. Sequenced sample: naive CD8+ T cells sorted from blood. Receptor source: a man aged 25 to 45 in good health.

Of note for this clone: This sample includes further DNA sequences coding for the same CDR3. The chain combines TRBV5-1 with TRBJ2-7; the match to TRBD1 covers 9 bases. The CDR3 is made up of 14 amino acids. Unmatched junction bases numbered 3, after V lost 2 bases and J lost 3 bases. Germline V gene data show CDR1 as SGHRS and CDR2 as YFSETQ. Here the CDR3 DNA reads TGCGCCAGCAGCTTTGGGACAGGGAGCTACGAGCAGTACTTC. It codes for CASSFGTGSYEQYF. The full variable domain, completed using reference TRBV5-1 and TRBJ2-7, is KAGVTQTPRYLIKTRGQQVTLSCSPISGHRSVSWYQQTPGQGLQFLFEYFSETQRNKGNFPGRFSGRQFSNSRSEMNVSTLELGDSALYLCASSFGTGSYEQYFGPGTRLTVT.

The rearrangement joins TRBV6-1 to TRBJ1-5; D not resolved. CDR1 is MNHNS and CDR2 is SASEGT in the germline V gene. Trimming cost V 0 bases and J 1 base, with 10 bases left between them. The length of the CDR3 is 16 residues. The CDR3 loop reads CASSEASFGSNQPQHF. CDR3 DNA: TGTGCCAGCAGTGAAGCCTCCTTTGGGAGCAATCAGCCCCAGCATTTT.

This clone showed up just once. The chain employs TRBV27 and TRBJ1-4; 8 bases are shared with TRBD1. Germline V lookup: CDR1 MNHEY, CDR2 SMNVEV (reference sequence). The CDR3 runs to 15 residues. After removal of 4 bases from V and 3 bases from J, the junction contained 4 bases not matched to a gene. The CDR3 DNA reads TGTGCCAGCAGTTCCCCGGGACAGGCTAATGAAAAACTGTTTTTT. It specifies CASSSPGQANEKLFF.

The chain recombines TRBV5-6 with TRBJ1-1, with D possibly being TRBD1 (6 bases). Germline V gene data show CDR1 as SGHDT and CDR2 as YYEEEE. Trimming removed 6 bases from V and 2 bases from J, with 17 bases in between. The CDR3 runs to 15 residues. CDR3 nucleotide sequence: TGTGCCAGCATCCAAGCCCGGACAGTAAACACTGAAGCTTTCTTT. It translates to CASIQARTVNTEAFF.

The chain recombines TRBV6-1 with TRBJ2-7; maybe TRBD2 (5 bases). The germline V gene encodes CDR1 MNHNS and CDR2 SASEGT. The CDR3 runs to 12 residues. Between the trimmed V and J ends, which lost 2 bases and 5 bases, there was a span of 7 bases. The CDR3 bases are TGTGCCAGCAGTGAATTAGCGAACGAGCAGTACTTC. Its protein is CASSELANEQYF.

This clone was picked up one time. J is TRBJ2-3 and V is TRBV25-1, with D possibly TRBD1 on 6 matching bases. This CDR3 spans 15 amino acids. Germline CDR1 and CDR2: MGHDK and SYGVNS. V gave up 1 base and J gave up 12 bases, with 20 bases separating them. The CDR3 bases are TGTGCCAGCAGTGAATCGTTAGTTGCAGCTGGGACACAGTATTTT. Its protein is CASSESLVAAGTQYF. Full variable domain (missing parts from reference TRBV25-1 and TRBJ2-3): EADIYQTPRYLVIGTGKKITLECSQTMGHDKMYWYQQDPGMELHLIHYSYGVNSTEKGDLSSESTVSRIRTEHFPLTLESARPSHTSQYLCASSESLVAAGTQYFGPGTRLTVL.

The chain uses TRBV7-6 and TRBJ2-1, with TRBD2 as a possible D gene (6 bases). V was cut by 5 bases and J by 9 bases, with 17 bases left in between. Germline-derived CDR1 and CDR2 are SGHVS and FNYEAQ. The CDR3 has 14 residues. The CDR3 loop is CASSPSTSRGEQFF. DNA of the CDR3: TGTGCCAGCAGCCCGTCGACTAGTCGGGGTGAGCAGTTCTTC.

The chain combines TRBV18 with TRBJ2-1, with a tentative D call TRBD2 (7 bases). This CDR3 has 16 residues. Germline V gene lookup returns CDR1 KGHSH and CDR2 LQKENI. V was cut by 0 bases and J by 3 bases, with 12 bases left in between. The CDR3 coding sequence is TGTGCCAGCTCACCACCGCGGGGGCTTTACTACAATGAGCAGTTCTTC. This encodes CASSPPRGLYYNEQFF.

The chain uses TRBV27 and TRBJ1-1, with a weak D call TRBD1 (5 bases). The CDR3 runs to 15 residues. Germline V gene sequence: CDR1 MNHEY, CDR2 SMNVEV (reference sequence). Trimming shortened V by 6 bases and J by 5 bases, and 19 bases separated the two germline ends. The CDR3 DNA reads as TGTGCCAGCAGCCCTATAGGGGATGCAAGTACTGAAGCTTTCTTT. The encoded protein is CASSPIGDASTEAFF.

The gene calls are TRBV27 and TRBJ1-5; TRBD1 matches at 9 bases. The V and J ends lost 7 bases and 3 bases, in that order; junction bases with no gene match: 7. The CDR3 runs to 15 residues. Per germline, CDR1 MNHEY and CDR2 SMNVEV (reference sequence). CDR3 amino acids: CASKVRDRDNQPQHF. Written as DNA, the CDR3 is TGTGCCAGCAAAGTCCGGGACAGGGACAATCAGCCCCAGCATTTT.

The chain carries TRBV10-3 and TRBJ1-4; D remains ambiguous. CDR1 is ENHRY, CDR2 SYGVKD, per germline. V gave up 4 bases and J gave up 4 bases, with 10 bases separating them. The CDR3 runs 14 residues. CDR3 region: CAISGGGSNEKLFF. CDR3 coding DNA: TGTGCCATCAGTGGGGGTGGGAGTAATGAAAAACTGTTTTTT.

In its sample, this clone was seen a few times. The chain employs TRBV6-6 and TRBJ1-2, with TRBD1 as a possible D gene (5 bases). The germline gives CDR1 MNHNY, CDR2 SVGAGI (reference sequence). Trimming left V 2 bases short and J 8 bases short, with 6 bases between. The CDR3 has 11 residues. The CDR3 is CASSYGDGYTF. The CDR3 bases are TGTGCCAGCAGTTACGGGGACGGCTACACCTTC.

The CDR3 bases are TGTGCCAGCAGTTTGGGACAGGGGATCTACGAGCAGTACTTC. It specifies CASSLGQGIYEQYF. The V call is TRBV27, the J call TRBJ2-7; 10 positions agree with TRBD1. The CDR3 length is 14 residues. Germline assignment: CDR1 MNHEY and CDR2 SMNVEV (reference sequence). The V gene end was trimmed by 3 bases and the J gene end by 3 bases; junction bases not matched to a gene: 2.

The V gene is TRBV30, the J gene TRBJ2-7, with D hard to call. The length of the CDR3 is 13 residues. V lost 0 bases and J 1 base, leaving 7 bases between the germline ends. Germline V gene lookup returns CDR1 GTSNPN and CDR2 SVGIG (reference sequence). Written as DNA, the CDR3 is TGTGCCTGGAGTGTACAGAGGTCCTACGAGCAGTACTTC. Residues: CAWSVQRSYEQYF.